Listed here is a single T cell receptor beta chain. Its antigen remains unknown. This entry is derived from a study of cytomegalovirus exposure and HLA in healthy donors. The study, taken as a whole, reports: TRBV6-2, TRBV6-3 and some other V segments were excluded as indistinguishable. Most TCR sequences were seen very rarely across donors, but some public TCRs occurred in many. An analysis was carried out at a later point. It showed that HLA-associated TCR beta chains were more clonally expanded than equally common non-associated chains. Looking again later, the authors saw that most CMV-associated TCR beta chains seemed HLA-restricted.

This PCR relied on a set of 60 Vbeta primers and 13 Jbeta primers. Using immunoSEQ multiplex PCR, the repertoire was profiled, and TCRdb retains in-frame clones only, with some absent. The profile shows 120,000 to 150,000 clones, about four fifths of them singletons. This CDR3 is built from 17 residues. In germline, CDR1 is MGHRA, CDR2 YSYEKL. Trimming removed 4 bases from V and 5 bases from J, with 24 bases in between. The sequenced material came from PBMCs. The rearrangement links TRBV4-1 to TRBJ2-7; a weak D match, TRBD1 (5 bases). The source is a man aged 30-40 years in good health and CMV-seropositive. CDR3 region: CASSRGGLVRGRDEQYF. The CDR3 nucleotides are TGCGCCAGCAGCCGGGGTGGCTTGGTAAGGGGTCGGGACGAGCAGTACTTC.